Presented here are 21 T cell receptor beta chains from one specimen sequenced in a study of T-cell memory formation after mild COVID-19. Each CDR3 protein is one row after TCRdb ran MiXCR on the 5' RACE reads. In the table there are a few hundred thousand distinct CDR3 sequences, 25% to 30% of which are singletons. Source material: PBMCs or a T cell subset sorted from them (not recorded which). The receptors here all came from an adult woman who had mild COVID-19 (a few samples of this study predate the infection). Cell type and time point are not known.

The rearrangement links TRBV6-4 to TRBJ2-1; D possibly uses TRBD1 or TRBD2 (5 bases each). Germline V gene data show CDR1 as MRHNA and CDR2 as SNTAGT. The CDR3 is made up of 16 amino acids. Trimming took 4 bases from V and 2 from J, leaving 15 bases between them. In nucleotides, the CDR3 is TGTGCCAGCAGTGGACGGGGCAGAACCCCCTACAATGAGCAGTTCTTC. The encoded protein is CASSGRGRTPYNEQFF.

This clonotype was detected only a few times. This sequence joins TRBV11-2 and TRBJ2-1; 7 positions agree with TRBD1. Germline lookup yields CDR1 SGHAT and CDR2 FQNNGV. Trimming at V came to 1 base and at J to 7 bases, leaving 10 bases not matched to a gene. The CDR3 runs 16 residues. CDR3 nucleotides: TGTGCCAGCAGCTTAGCCTTCCCGGGACAGAAGAATGAGCAGTTCTTC. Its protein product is CASSLAFPGQKNEQFF.

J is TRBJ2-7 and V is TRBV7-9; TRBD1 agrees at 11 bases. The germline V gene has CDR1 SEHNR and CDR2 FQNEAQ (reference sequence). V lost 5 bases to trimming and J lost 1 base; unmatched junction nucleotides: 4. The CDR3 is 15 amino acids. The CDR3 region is CASSHRDRGSYEQYF. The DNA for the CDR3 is TGTGCCAGCAGCCACCGGGACAGGGGGTCCTACGAGCAGTACTTC.

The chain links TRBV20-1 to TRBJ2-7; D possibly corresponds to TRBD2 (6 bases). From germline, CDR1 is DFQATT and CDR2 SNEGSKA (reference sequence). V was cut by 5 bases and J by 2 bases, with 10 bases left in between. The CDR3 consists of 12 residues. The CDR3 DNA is TGCAGTGCTGAGGGAGGAACCTACGAGCAGTACTTC. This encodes CSAEGGTYEQYF.

The DNA of the CDR3 is TGTGCCAGCAGTCCTAAGGGACTTGGGCCAGATACGCAGTATTTT. This codes for CASSPKGLGPDTQYF. The V and J genes are TRBV6-5 and TRBJ2-3; tentative D call: TRBD2 (6 bases). Trimming stripped 5 bases from V and 4 bases from J, with 16 bases between. CDR1 and CDR2 from the germline V gene are MNHEY and SVGAGI. The CDR3 is 15 residues long.

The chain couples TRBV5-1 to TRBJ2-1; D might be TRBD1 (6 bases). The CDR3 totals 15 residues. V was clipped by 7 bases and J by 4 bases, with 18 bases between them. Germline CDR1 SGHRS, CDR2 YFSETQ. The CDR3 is CASYLGQGSYNEQFF. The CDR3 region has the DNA TGCGCCAGCTACCTGGGCCAGGGGTCTTACAATGAGCAGTTCTTC.

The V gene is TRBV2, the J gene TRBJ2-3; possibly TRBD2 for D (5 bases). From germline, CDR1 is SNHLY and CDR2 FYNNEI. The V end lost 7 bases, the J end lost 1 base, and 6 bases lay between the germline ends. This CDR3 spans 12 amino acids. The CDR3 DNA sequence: TGTGCCAGCAAGGAGGGCACAGATACGCAGTATTTT. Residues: CASKEGTDTQYF.

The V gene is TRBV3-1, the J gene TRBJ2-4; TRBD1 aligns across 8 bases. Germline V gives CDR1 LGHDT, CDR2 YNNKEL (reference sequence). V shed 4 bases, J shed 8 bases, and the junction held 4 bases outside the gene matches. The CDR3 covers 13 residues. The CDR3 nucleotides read TGTGCCAGCAGCCCGGTACAGGGGGACATTCAGTACTTC. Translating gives CASSPVQGDIQYF.

CDR3 amino acids: CARSPDRGGYEQYF. For the CDR3, the DNA is TGTGCCAGAAGCCCGGACAGGGGAGGATACGAGCAGTACTTC. This chain uses TRBV5-3 with TRBJ2-7; 9 bases are a match to TRBD1. TRBV5-3 counts as an open reading frame of uncertain function. This CDR3 is 14 amino acids long. J gave up 4 bases and V 4 bases, and 6 bases lay outside the gene matches.

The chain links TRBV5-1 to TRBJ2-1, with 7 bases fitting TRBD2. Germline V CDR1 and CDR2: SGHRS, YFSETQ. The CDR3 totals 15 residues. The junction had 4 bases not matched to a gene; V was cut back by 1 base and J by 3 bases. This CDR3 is CASSLWEGYYNEQFF. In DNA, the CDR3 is TGCGCCAGCAGCTTGTGGGAGGGATACTACAATGAGCAGTTCTTC.

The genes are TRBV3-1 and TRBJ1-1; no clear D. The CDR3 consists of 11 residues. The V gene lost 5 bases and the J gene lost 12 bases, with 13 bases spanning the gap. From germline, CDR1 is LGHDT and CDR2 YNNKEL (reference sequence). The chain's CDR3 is CASSTPRRTFF. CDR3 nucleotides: TGTGCCAGCAGCACTCCCCGGCGCACTTTCTTT.

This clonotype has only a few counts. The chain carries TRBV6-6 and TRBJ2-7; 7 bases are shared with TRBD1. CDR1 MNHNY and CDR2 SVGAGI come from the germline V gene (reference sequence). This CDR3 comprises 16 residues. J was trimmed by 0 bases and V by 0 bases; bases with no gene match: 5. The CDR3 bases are TGTGCCAGCAGTTACTCACGCAGGGGGAGCTCCTACGAGCAGTACTTC. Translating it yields CASSYSRRGSSYEQYF.

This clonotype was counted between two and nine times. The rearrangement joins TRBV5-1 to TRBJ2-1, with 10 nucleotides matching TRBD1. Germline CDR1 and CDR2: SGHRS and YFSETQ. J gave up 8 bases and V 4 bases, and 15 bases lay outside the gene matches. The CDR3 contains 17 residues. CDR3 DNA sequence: TGCGCCAGCAGCCCGCCCCCTCCGGGACAGGGGACTGATGAGCAGTTCTTC. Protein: CASSPPPPGQGTDEQFF.

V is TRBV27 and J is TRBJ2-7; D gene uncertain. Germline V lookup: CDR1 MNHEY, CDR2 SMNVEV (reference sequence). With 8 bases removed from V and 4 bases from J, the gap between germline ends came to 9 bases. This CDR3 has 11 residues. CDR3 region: CASCRVYEQYF. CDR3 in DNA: TGTGCCAGCTGTAGGGTTTACGAGCAGTACTTC.

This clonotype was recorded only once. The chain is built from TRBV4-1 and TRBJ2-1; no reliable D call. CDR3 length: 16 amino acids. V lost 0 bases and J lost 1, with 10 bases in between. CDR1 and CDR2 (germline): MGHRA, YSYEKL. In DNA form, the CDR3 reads TGCGCCAGCAGCCAAGATCAGGCAGTGTCCTACAATGAGCAGTTCTTC. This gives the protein CASSQDQAVSYNEQFF.

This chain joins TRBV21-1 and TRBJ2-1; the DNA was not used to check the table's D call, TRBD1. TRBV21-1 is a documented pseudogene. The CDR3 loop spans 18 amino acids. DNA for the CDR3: TGTGCCAGCAGCATAAAACTGGAAGGACAGGGGGCCGACAATGAGCAGTTCTTC. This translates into CASSIKLEGQGADNEQFF.

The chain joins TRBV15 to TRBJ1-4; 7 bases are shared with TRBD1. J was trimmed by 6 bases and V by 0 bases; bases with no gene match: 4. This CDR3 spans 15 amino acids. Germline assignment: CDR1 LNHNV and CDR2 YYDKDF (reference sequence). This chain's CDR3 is CATSREDRFDEKLFF. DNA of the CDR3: TGTGCCACCAGCAGAGAGGACAGGTTCGATGAAAAACTGTTTTTT. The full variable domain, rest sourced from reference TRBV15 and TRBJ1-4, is DAMVIQNPRYQVTQFGKPVTLSCSQTLNHNVMYWYQQKSSQAPKLLFHYYDKDFNNEADTPDNFQSRRPNTSFCFLDIRSPGLGDTAMYLCATSREDRFDEKLFFGSGTQLSVL.

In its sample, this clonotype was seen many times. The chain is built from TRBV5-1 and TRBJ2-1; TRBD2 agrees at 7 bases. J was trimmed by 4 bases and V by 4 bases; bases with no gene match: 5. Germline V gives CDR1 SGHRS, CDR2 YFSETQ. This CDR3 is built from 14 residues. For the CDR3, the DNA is TGCGCCAGCAGCCCGGGGGGAGTTTACAATGAGCAGTTCTTC. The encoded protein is CASSPGGVYNEQFF.

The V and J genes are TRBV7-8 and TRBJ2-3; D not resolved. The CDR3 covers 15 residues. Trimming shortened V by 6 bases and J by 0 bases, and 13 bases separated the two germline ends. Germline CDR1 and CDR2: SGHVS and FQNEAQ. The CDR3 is CASRKPGPSTDTQYF. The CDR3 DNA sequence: TGTGCCAGCAGAAAGCCGGGTCCTAGCACAGATACGCAGTATTTT. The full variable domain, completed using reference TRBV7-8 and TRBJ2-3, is GAGVSQSPRYKVAKRGQDVALRCDPISGHVSLFWYQQALGQGPEFLTYFQNEAQLDKSGLPSDRFFAERPEGSVSTLKIQRTQQEDSAVYLCASRKPGPSTDTQYFGPGTRLTVL.

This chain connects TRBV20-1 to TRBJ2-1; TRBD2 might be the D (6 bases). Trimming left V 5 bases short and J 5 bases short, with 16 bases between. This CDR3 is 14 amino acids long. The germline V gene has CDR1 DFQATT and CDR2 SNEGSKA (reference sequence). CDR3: CSADYGAGNNEQFF. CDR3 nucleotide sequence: TGCAGTGCTGACTACGGGGCGGGGAACAATGAGCAGTTCTTC.

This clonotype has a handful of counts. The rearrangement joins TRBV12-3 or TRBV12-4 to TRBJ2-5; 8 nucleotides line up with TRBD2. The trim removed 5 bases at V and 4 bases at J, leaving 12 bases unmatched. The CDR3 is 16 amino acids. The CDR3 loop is CASSPTLLAGVETQYF. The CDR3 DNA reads TGTGCCAGCAGTCCCACCCTCCTAGCGGGCGTAGAGACCCAGTACTTC.